The 17 T cell receptor beta chains presented below share a single source sample, sequenced in a study of cytomegalovirus exposure and HLA in healthy donors. Data came from immunoSEQ multiplex PCR; TCRdb stores just in-frame clones and leaves some out. The sample holds tens of thousands of clones, more than 80% seen once. The sample was PBMCs. These receptor sequences come from a young man in good health and CMV-seronegative.

There are a few counts of this clone. The J gene is TRBJ2-5, the V gene TRBV4-3; D is perhaps TRBD1 (5 bases). Germline CDR1 reads LGHNA; CDR2 reads YSLEER. The germline V and J ends were trimmed by 1 base and 5 bases, with 14 bases remaining between them. This CDR3 has 15 amino acids. CDR3 sequence reads: CASSQATVRTETQYF. The CDR3 nucleotides are TGCGCCAGCAGCCAAGCGACAGTGAGGACGGAGACCCAGTACTTC.

The chain combines TRBV10-2 with TRBJ2-1; 11 bases align to TRBD2. Trimming cost V 4 bases and J 4 bases; bases outside gene matches: 9. CDR1 is WSHSY, CDR2 SAAADI, per germline. The CDR3 has 17 residues. This CDR3 is CASSVGTSGSLYNEQFF. CDR3 sequence (DNA): TGCGCCAGCAGTGTTGGAACTAGCGGGAGCTTGTACAATGAGCAGTTCTTC.

V and J are TRBV27 and TRBJ2-7; weak D call: TRBD1 (5 bases). Trimming removed 9 bases at V and 4 bases at J, with 25 bases between. This CDR3 contains 16 residues. Germline V lookup: CDR1 MNHEY, CDR2 SMNVEV (reference sequence). The CDR3 DNA follows: TGTGCCAGTCGACTCTCAATCCTGGACAACGATTACGAGCAGTACTTC. This sequence encodes CASRLSILDNDYEQYF.

V gene TRBV27 combines with J gene TRBJ2-3; D is unresolved. The CDR3 length is 12 residues. Germline CDR1 is MNHEY and CDR2 is SMNVEV (reference sequence). V lost 5 bases and J 0 bases, leaving 3 bases between the germline ends. The CDR3, as DNA: TGTGCCAGCAGTCAGAGCACAGATACGCAGTATTTT. The encoded protein is CASSQSTDTQYF.

The V and J genes are TRBV11-2 and TRBJ1-1; 10 bases align to TRBD1. The CDR3 consists of 16 residues. Germline loops: CDR1 SGHAT, CDR2 FQNNGV. With V trimmed by 1 base and J by 5 bases, 7 bases remained unmatched. The CDR3 DNA follows: TGTGCCAGCAGCTTAGCCGGGACAGGGGTAATAACTGAAGCTTTCTTT. Translating gives CASSLAGTGVITEAFF.

The chain carries TRBV5-1 and TRBJ1-2, with TRBD1 matching 7 bases. Germline V gives CDR1 SGHRS, CDR2 YFSETQ. Trimming at V came to 0 bases and at J to 2 bases, leaving 10 bases not matched to a gene. This CDR3 comprises 17 residues. The CDR3 sequence: CASSLGIGTAKNYGYTF. CDR3 DNA sequence: TGCGCCAGCAGCTTGGGAATAGGGACAGCAAAGAACTATGGCTACACCTTC.

This sequence joins TRBV19 and TRBJ1-5; D may be TRBD1 (6 bases). From germline, CDR1 is LNHDA and CDR2 SQIVND (reference sequence). This CDR3 region has 16 residues. Trimming pared 1 base from V and 5 bases from J, leaving 15 bases between. CDR3 sequence: CASSIAYRAGYQPQHF. The CDR3 DNA reads as TGTGCCAGTAGTATAGCTTACAGGGCTGGTTATCAGCCCCAGCATTTT.

In DNA, the CDR3 is TGTGCCAGCAGCCTAGACCCGGGACAGGGGATCCGAGATACGCAGTATTTT. It specifies CASSLDPGQGIRDTQYF. The rearrangement uses TRBV25-1 and TRBJ2-3; 10 positions agree with TRBD1. CDR3 length: 17 amino acids. The J segment lost 5 bases and the V segment lost 6 bases, leaving 14 bases of the junction unmatched. Germline V gene lookup returns CDR1 MGHDK and CDR2 SYGVNS.

The chain couples TRBV11-2 to TRBJ1-5; tentative D call: TRBD1 (5 bases). There are 15 residues in the CDR3. Trimming pared 1 base from V and 2 bases from J, leaving 9 bases between. Germline loops: CDR1 SGHAT, CDR2 FQNNGV. The CDR3 nucleotides read TGTGCCAGCAGCTTAGGAAGGGGCGGCAATCAGCCCCAGCATTTT. Translated: CASSLGRGGNQPQHF. The full variable domain, with the rest looked up from reference TRBV11-2 and TRBJ1-5, is EAGVAQSPRYKIIEKRQSVAFWCNPISGHATLYWYQQILGQGPKLLIQFQNNGVVDDSQLPKDRFSAERLKGVDSTLKIQPAKLEDSAVYLCASSLGRGGNQPQHFGDGTRLSIL.

The chain employs TRBV28 and TRBJ1-3; D uncertain. CDR1 MDHEN and CDR2 SYDVKM come from the germline V gene. Deletions cut 4 bases from V and 0 bases from J, with 13 bases between. The CDR3 is 16 amino acids. The CDR3 region is CASSSGMWSSGNTIYF. The CDR3 nucleotides are TGTGCCAGCAGTTCGGGAATGTGGAGCTCTGGAAACACCATATATTTT.

The sample holds one count of this clone. This chain links TRBV5-1 with TRBJ1-1, with a possible D match to TRBD1 (6 bases). The germline V gene encodes CDR1 SGHRS and CDR2 YFSETQ. V was shortened by 2 bases and J by 1 base, with 9 bases between the two germline ends. The CDR3 is 14 amino acids. The CDR3 region is CASSFGGQNTEAFF. CDR3 bases: TGCGCCAGCAGCTTTGGGGGACAGAACACTGAAGCTTTCTTT.

V usage is TRBV18 and J usage is TRBJ2-7, with 10 nucleotides matching TRBD1. Germline CDR1 KGHSH, CDR2 LQKENI. V shed 3 bases and J 7 bases; nucleotides not matched to a gene: 6. This CDR3 has 14 amino acids. In nucleotides, the CDR3 is TGTGCCAGCTCACCGGGACAGGGGACTTGGGAGCAGTACTTC. The encoded protein is CASSPGQGTWEQYF. Together with reference TRBV18 and TRBJ2-7, the CDR3 gives the full variable domain: NAGVMQNPRHLVRRRGQEARLRCSPMKGHSHVYWYRQLPEEGLKFMVYLQKENIIDESGMPKERFSAEFPKEGPSILRIQQVVRGDSAAYFCASSPGQGTWEQYFGPGTRLTVT.

The J gene is TRBJ1-2, the V gene TRBV28; D is possibly TRBD1 (6 bases). This CDR3 is 11 amino acids long. Germline assignment: CDR1 MDHEN and CDR2 SYDVKM. Trimming removed 10 bases from V and 2 bases from J, with 8 bases in between. The CDR3: CANQGNYGYTF. The CDR3 coding sequence is TGTGCCAACCAGGGGAACTATGGCTACACCTTC.

The J gene is TRBJ2-7, the V gene TRBV7-2; the D is unclear. Germline V gives CDR1 SGHTA, CDR2 FQGNSA. Trimming left V 3 bases short and J 13 bases short, with 16 bases between. The CDR3 extends over 12 amino acids. The CDR3 region has the DNA TGTGCCAGCAGCTTTCTATCGGCGATAGCTTACTTC. This encodes CASSFLSAIAYF.

V usage is TRBV11-2 and J usage is TRBJ2-7; tentatively, D is TRBD1 (6 bases). The CDR3 totals 14 residues. Trimming took 1 base from V and 3 from J, leaving 10 bases between them. The germline CDR1 and CDR2 sequences are SGHAT and FQNNGV. In nucleotides, the CDR3 is TGTGCCAGCAGCTTAGTGGGACAACTCTACGAGCAGTACTTC. This gives the protein CASSLVGQLYEQYF.

The chain has TRBV18 and TRBJ1-5, with no clear D. The germline V gene encodes CDR1 KGHSH and CDR2 LQKENI. The CDR3 loop spans 13 amino acids. The V and J ends lost 2 bases and 4 bases respectively, with 6 bases between them. The CDR3 spells CASSPTRNQPQHF. Written as DNA, the CDR3 is TGTGCCAGCTCACCAACTCGGAATCAGCCCCAGCATTTT.

The J gene is TRBJ1-1, the V gene TRBV27; no reliable D call. Looked up from germline, CDR1 is MNHEY and CDR2 is SMNVEV (reference sequence). The V gene lost 4 bases and the J gene lost 0 bases, with 6 bases spanning the gap. The CDR3 loop spans 13 amino acids. For the CDR3, the DNA is TGTGCCAGCAGTTCCAGGCTGAACACTGAAGCTTTCTTT. Amino acids: CASSSRLNTEAFF.